The sequence of this TCR beta chain was determined in a study of memory CD4+ T cells and cytomegalovirus serostatus. Using immunoSEQ multiplex PCR, the repertoire was profiled, and TCRdb retains in-frame clones only, with some absent. The data hold around 53,000 clones, with roughly 80% observed a single time. Single viable CD3+CD4+CD8-CD45RO+ cells were sorted as the memory CD4+ T cells. This clone came up once. The sequence was collected from an adult in good health and CMV-seronegative. The source material was memory CD4+ T cells from blood.

The CDR3 bases are TGTGCCTGTACTCGACCACCCGACAGCTCTGGAAACACCATATATTTT. The encoded protein is CACTRPPDSSGNTIYF. The chain joins TRBV19 to TRBJ1-3; a weak D match, TRBD1 (5 bases). The CDR3 is 16 residues long. From germline, CDR1 is LNHDA and CDR2 SQIVND (reference sequence). Trimming shortened V by 11 bases and J by 0 bases, and 20 bases separated the two germline ends.